These 3 T cell receptor beta chains came from one sample sequenced in a study of T cells expressing NK-cell markers. One entry per CDR3 protein, without DNA, is what TCRdb gives after re-calling the 5' RACE reads. Its table lists 150,000 or so distinct CDR3 sequences. The sequenced sample consisted of blood T cells: a sorted CD56 or NKG2C T cell subset, CD4+ or CD8+ T cells, or bulk PBMC T cells (not recorded which). The receptor set was obtained from a woman aged 50 to 60 in good health.

V gene TRBV28 combines with J gene TRBJ2-1. The CDR3 covers 13 residues. Looked up from germline, CDR1 is MDHEN and CDR2 is SYDVKM. Here the CDR3 reads CASTLSRAAEQFF.

The chain employs TRBV12-3 or TRBV12-4 and TRBJ2-4; as DNA is missing, the TRBD2 call by TCRdb cannot be tested. The CDR3 spans 20 residues. The chain's CDR3 is CASSMSWEGQEPLAKNIQYF.

The chain is built from TRBV19 and TRBJ1-5; TCRdb proposes TRBD1, but this gene call is untestable without DNA. The germline V gene has CDR1 LNHDA and CDR2 SQIVND (reference sequence). The CDR3 is made up of 16 amino acids. CDR3 amino acids: CASSFYRGYSNQPQHF.